A selection of T cell receptor beta chains follows, all from one sample in a study of Tregs in tolerant kidney transplant recipients. TCRdb's copy holds only in-frame clones and misses some; the assay was immunoSEQ multiplex PCR. The data contain approximately 60,000 clones, about 90% of them singletons. This specimen consisted of CD4+ T cells from blood (PBMCs), obtained 6 months after the transplant. These receptors were taken from a human patient who received a combined kidney and bone marrow transplant. The graft donor may have contributed some T cells. Both conserved end residues are part of each CDR3. Clone sizes are given selectively: once, few, many, or a class where the clone is expanded.

V gene: TRBV11-1
clone size: NA
J gene: TRBJ2-7
CDR3 protein: CASSLARVNYEQYF

V gene: TRBV21-1
clone size: NA
J gene: TRBJ2-1
CDR3 protein: CASSKGANGGINEQFF

V gene: TRBV27
clone size: once
J gene: TRBJ2-1
CDR3 protein: CASSLGEGLRNEQFF

V gene: TRBV30
clone size: NA
J gene: TRBJ2-1
CDR3 protein: CAWGGTLDEQFF

V gene: TRBV5-4
clone size: NA
J gene: TRBJ2-7
CDR3 protein: CASSLDWTSVHYEQYF

V gene: TRBV9
clone size: NA
J gene: TRBJ2-1
CDR3 protein: CASSVGGQYNEQFF

V gene: TRBV30
clone size: NA
J gene: TRBJ2-7
CDR3 protein: CAWSNLAGAYEQYF

V gene: TRBV15
clone size: NA
J gene: TRBJ2-7
CDR3 protein: CATSTRDRGTYEQYF

V gene: TRBV4-3
clone size: NA
J gene: TRBJ1-2
CDR3 protein: CASSQGRQDTGYTF

V gene: TRBV5-1
clone size: NA
J gene: TRBJ1-5
CDR3 protein: CASSLVPNQPQHF

V gene: TRBV7-6
clone size: NA
J gene: TRBJ2-1
CDR3 protein: CASSATSGVSDEQFF

V gene: TRBV2
clone size: NA
J gene: TRBJ1-6
CDR3 protein: CASSQRGQNSPLHF

V gene: TRBV7-6
clone size: NA
J gene: TRBJ2-1
CDR3 protein: CASSLAASPPSYNEQFF

V gene: TRBV5-1
clone size: NA
J gene: TRBJ2-7
CDR3 protein: CASSLASGGHEQYF

V gene: TRBV21-1
clone size: once
J gene: TRBJ2-2
CDR3 protein: CASSSRDREVRGNTGELFF

V gene: TRBV7-9
clone size: once
J gene: TRBJ2-7
CDR3 protein: CASSLSGGTEQYF

V gene: TRBV6-1
clone size: NA
J gene: TRBJ2-7
CDR3 protein: CASSLSRVKDEQYF

V gene: TRBV18
clone size: NA
J gene: TRBJ2-7
CDR3 protein: CASSPPGLFYEQYF

V gene: TRBV2
clone size: NA
J gene: TRBJ2-7
CDR3 protein: CASSASLGSYEQYF

V gene: TRBV11-3
clone size: NA
J gene: TRBJ2-5
CDR3 protein: CASSLDHIQQQETQYF

V gene: TRBV7-2
clone size: few
J gene: TRBJ2-1
CDR3 protein: CASSLGTIIQNEQFF

V gene: TRBV4-3
clone size: NA
J gene: TRBJ2-1
CDR3 protein: CASSPRQGRIGNEQFF

V gene: TRBV11-1
clone size: once
J gene: TRBJ2-1
CDR3 protein: CASSSGLAALYNEQFF

V gene: TRBV28
clone size: NA
J gene: TRBJ2-3
CDR3 protein: CASSIPGLAGTDTQYF

V gene: TRBV7-2
clone size: once
J gene: TRBJ1-6
CDR3 protein: CASSLKPSGAVNSPLHF

V gene: TRBV7-9
clone size: NA
J gene: TRBJ2-2
CDR3 protein: CASSLDRANTGELFF

V gene: TRBV6-1
clone size: once
J gene: TRBJ2-7
CDR3 protein: CASSEQGQLLSYEQYF

V gene: TRBV2
clone size: once
J gene: TRBJ2-5
CDR3 protein: CASSVRETQYF

V gene: TRBV2
clone size: NA
J gene: TRBJ2-7
CDR3 protein: CASSDSAGGSGEQYF

V gene: TRBV11-3
clone size: NA
J gene: TRBJ2-1
CDR3 protein: CASSRGGRSYNEQFF

V gene: TRBV4-3
clone size: once
J gene: TRBJ2-7
CDR3 protein: CASSLRQGNYEQYF

V gene: TRBV27
clone size: NA
J gene: TRBJ2-2
CDR3 protein: CASSFSGTANTGELFF

V gene: TRBV4-3
clone size: few
J gene: TRBJ2-5
CDR3 protein: CASSQDLGTGETQYF

V gene: TRBV19
clone size: NA
J gene: TRBJ2-1
CDR3 protein: CASSIGLVPGDEQFF

V gene: TRBV5-1
clone size: once
J gene: TRBJ2-1
CDR3 protein: CASSPGQGTYNEQFF

V gene: TRBV18
clone size: NA
J gene: TRBJ2-1
CDR3 protein: CASSPRRGNEQFF

V gene: TRBV7-6
clone size: NA
J gene: TRBJ2-1
CDR3 protein: CASSNPGLADNEQFF

V gene: TRBV6-4
clone size: NA
J gene: TRBJ2-1
CDR3 protein: CASSDSVRSNEQFF

V gene: TRBV15
clone size: NA
J gene: TRBJ2-7
CDR3 protein: CATSRDPVQGYEQYF

V gene: TRBV5-1
clone size: NA
J gene: NA
CDR3 protein: CASSFGGTENYPYEQYF

V gene: TRBV28
clone size: NA
J gene: TRBJ2-5
CDR3 protein: CASSFLSGGEETQYF

V gene: TRBV5-8
clone size: NA
J gene: TRBJ2-1
CDR3 protein: CASSLVLNVAGGYNEQFF

V gene: TRBV5-1
clone size: NA
J gene: TRBJ2-3
CDR3 protein: CASSLKGPRAGARTDTQYF

V gene: TRBV28
clone size: NA
J gene: TRBJ2-5
CDR3 protein: CASRLERPETRYF

V gene: TRBV5-6
clone size: NA
J gene: TRBJ2-7
CDR3 protein: CASRPGSAFVEQYF